These 32 T cell receptor beta chains were sequenced from one sample in a study of T cells expressing NK-cell markers. TCRdb reprocessed the 5' RACE reads, keeping one entry per CDR3 protein, no DNA. This sample's table has 350,000 to 400,000 distinct CDR3 sequences. The sample comprised blood T cells: a sorted CD56 or NKG2C T cell subset, CD4+ or CD8+ T cells, or bulk PBMC T cells (not recorded which). Receptors originate from a woman between 50 and 59 years old in good health.

J is TRBJ2-7 and V is TRBV9; as DNA is missing, the TRBD2 call by TCRdb cannot be tested. This CDR3 comprises 14 residues. Germline loops: CDR1 SGDLS, CDR2 YYNGEE. CDR3 sequence reads: CASSVGSASYEQYF.

The genes are TRBV7-2 and TRBJ2-3; absent DNA, TCRdb's TRBD2 call cannot be checked. Germline CDR1 reads SGHTA; CDR2 reads FQGNSA. The CDR3 is made up of 16 amino acids. Here the CDR3 reads CASSLRGLHLTDTQYF. The full variable domain, in which reference TRBV7-2 and TRBJ2-3 provide the parts outside the CDR3, is GAGVSQSPSNKVTEKGKDVELRCDPISGHTALYWYRQSLGQGLEFLIYFQGNSAPDKSGLPSDRFSAERTGGSVSTLTIQRTQQEDSAVYLCASSLRGLHLTDTQYFGPGTRLTVL.

The chain combines TRBV12-5 with TRBJ2-3; TCRdb designates TRBD1, a call that cannot be tested without DNA. The CDR3 has 15 residues. Germline V gives CDR1 LGHNT, CDR2 FRNRAP. The CDR3 reads CASGPGQQLADTQYF.

The chain is built from TRBV9 and TRBJ2-2; TCRdb's D gene call, TRBD2, goes unchecked for lack of DNA. This CDR3 contains 16 residues. Germline loops: CDR1 SGDLS, CDR2 YYNGEE. CDR3 residues: CASSVGWRVQTGELFF.

The CDR3 loop is CASRLLGMNTGELFF. The chain recombines TRBV5-1 with TRBJ2-2; TCRdb's D call of TRBD1 is untestable without DNA. This CDR3 spans 15 amino acids. The germline V gene has CDR1 SGHRS and CDR2 YFSETQ.

V is TRBV29-1 and J is TRBJ1-1; TCRdb's D call of TRBD1 is untestable without DNA. The CDR3 has 11 residues. CDR1 SQVTM and CDR2 ANQGSEA come from the germline V gene. CDR3 loop: CSVTRGGLGFF.

The chain is built from TRBV18 and TRBJ1-3; TCRdb designates TRBD1, a call that cannot be tested without DNA. Germline V CDR1 and CDR2: KGHSH, LQKENI. This CDR3 is 17 amino acids long. The CDR3 protein is CASSPLGQGISGNTIYF.

The chain combines TRBV21-1 with TRBJ1-5. TRBV21-1 has pseudogene status. The CDR3 consists of 15 residues. This CDR3 reads CASSTDECSNQPQHF.

The chain combines TRBV19 with TRBJ2-3; TCRdb lists TRBD2, though no DNA is available to test this call. The CDR3 has 15 amino acids. Germline CDR1 LNHDA, CDR2 SQIVND (reference sequence). The CDR3 reads CASSSLAVSTDTQYF.

The chain employs TRBV27 and TRBJ2-5; absent DNA, TCRdb's TRBD2 call cannot be checked. Per germline, CDR1 MNHEY and CDR2 SMNVEV (reference sequence). The CDR3 has 19 amino acids. CDR3 protein: CASSPTRRGRALSQETQYF.

This rearrangement joins TRBV2 to TRBJ2-2; TCRdb reports TRBD1, a call that lacks DNA to check it against. CDR3 length: 18 amino acids. Looked up from germline, CDR1 is SNHLY and CDR2 is FYNNEI. CDR3 in amino acids: CASSGSGQGAFGTGELFF.

CDR3 in amino acids: CASSFRERARSTQYF. The V gene is TRBV28, the J gene TRBJ2-5; the TCRdb D gene call, TRBD1, has no DNA to confirm it. This CDR3 contains 15 residues. Germline V gene data show CDR1 as MDHEN and CDR2 as SYDVKM.

The CDR3 reads CASSLAPITGVNTGELFF. This chain links TRBV7-9 with TRBJ2-2; the TCRdb D gene call, TRBD1, has no DNA to confirm it. The germline gives CDR1 SEHNR, CDR2 FQNEAQ (reference sequence). CDR3 length equals 18 residues. Looking up the rest from reference TRBV7-9 and TRBJ2-2 gives the full variable domain: DTGVSQNPRHKITKRGQNVTFRCDPISEHNRLYWYRQTLGQGPEFLTYFQNEAQLEKSRLLSDRFSAERPKGSFSTLEIQRTEQGDSAMYLCASSLAPITGVNTGELFFGEGSRLTVL.

The chain employs TRBV6-5 and TRBJ2-3. Germline-derived CDR1 and CDR2 are MNHEY and SVGAGI. This CDR3 contains 13 residues. CDR3 amino acids: CASSYVVRDTQYF.

The J gene is TRBJ2-4, the V gene TRBV4-2. This CDR3 contains 16 residues. Per the germline V gene, CDR1 is LGHNA and CDR2 is YNFKEQ. CDR3 protein: CASSQVTSVLNDIQYF.

V gene TRBV27 combines with J gene TRBJ1-2; the TCRdb D gene call, TRBD1, has no DNA to confirm it. CDR1 MNHEY and CDR2 SMNVEV come from the germline V gene (reference sequence). The CDR3 extends over 14 amino acids. CDR3 amino acids: CASSLVPQEYGYTF.

The chain uses TRBV7-9 and TRBJ1-4; TCRdb lists TRBD1, though no DNA is available to test this call. The CDR3 loop spans 12 amino acids. Germline V gene lookup returns CDR1 SEHNR and CDR2 FQNEAQ (reference sequence). CDR3 sequence: CASRPTEEKLFF.

V usage is TRBV15 and J usage is TRBJ1-1; TCRdb proposes TRBD1, but this gene call is untestable without DNA. Germline CDR1 and CDR2: LNHNV and YYDKDF (reference sequence). CDR3 length equals 15 residues. The CDR3 loop reads CATSRELGGSTEAFF.

J is TRBJ2-1 and V is TRBV28; the D call from TCRdb, TRBD2, cannot be confirmed without DNA. From germline, CDR1 is MDHEN and CDR2 SYDVKM. The CDR3 spans 11 residues. This CDR3 reads CATGGPYEQFF.

The chain couples TRBV12-3 or TRBV12-4 to TRBJ2-7. The CDR3 covers 12 residues. CDR3 sequence: CASSHDPYEQYF.

The gene calls are TRBV14 and TRBJ2-3. The CDR3 runs to 14 residues. Germline V CDR1 and CDR2: SGHDN, FVKESK. The CDR3 is CASSQVSITDTQYF.

The J gene is TRBJ1-6, the V gene TRBV10-3. The CDR3 runs 15 residues. Germline V CDR1 and CDR2: ENHRY, SYGVKD. Here the CDR3 reads CAIRKTVSYNSPLHF.

The genes are TRBV5-6 and TRBJ2-2; TCRdb picks TRBD1, but there is no DNA to check that call. Per the germline V gene, CDR1 is SGHDT and CDR2 is YYEEEE. There are 15 residues in the CDR3. The CDR3 is CASSLVTGWTGELFF.

The chain couples TRBV18 to TRBJ2-2; TCRdb reports TRBD1, a call that lacks DNA to check it against. Looked up from germline, CDR1 is KGHSH and CDR2 is LQKENI. CDR3 length: 16 residues. CDR3: CASSPPQGRYTGELFF. The full variable domain, rest sourced from reference TRBV18 and TRBJ2-2, is NAGVMQNPRHLVRRRGQEARLRCSPMKGHSHVYWYRQLPEEGLKFMVYLQKENIIDESGMPKERFSAEFPKEGPSILRIQQVVRGDSAAYFCASSPPQGRYTGELFFGEGSRLTVL.

V and J are TRBV18 and TRBJ1-1. This CDR3 is built from 13 residues. Germline CDR1 KGHSH, CDR2 LQKENI. CDR3 residues: CASSRLDWTEAFF.

This rearrangement joins TRBV12-5 to TRBJ1-1. Per the germline V gene, CDR1 is LGHNT and CDR2 is FRNRAP. The CDR3 length is 13 residues. The CDR3 loop is CASEPALNTEAFF.

This sequence joins TRBV12-3 or TRBV12-4 and TRBJ2-7; lacking DNA, the TRBD1 call made by TCRdb goes unchecked. This CDR3 contains 14 residues. CDR3: CASSLWDRADEQYF.

The chain joins TRBV3-1 to TRBJ1-1; TCRdb outputs TRBD1, but without DNA this stays unchecked. The CDR3 spans 15 residues. CDR1 and CDR2 from the germline V gene are LGHDT and YNNKEL (reference sequence). CDR3: CASSATGTKNTEAFF.

The chain uses TRBV7-9 and TRBJ2-3. Germline V gene sequence: CDR1 SEHNR, CDR2 FQNEAQ (reference sequence). The CDR3 has 15 amino acids. The CDR3 sequence is CASSSELAGADTQYF.

The chain uses TRBV29-1 and TRBJ2-7; TCRdb's D gene call, TRBD2, goes unchecked for lack of DNA. The germline V gene has CDR1 SQVTM and CDR2 ANQGSEA. This CDR3 is 14 amino acids long. CDR3 amino acids: CSVVLAGILLEQYF.

The chain carries TRBV29-1 and TRBJ2-1; TCRdb gives TRBD2 as the D gene, but with no DNA this cannot be confirmed. Germline V gene data show CDR1 as SQVTM and CDR2 as ANQGSEA. The CDR3 extends over 16 amino acids. CDR3 amino acids: CSVAPRDSDSYNEQFF.

The chain recombines TRBV27 with TRBJ2-2; TCRdb names TRBD1, which stays unverified in the absence of DNA. The CDR3 contains 15 residues. Germline V gene sequence: CDR1 MNHEY, CDR2 SMNVEV (reference sequence). CDR3 in amino acids: CASSPLGGNTGELFF.